This T cell receptor beta chain is from a study of blood T cell repertoires in COVID-19. Original data processing: Reference gene primer amplification in the assay estimated nucleated cell counts. Assay: immunoSEQ multiplex PCR; the TCRdb copy retains only in-frame clones and omits some. V and J calls and clone size are those listed in that table; D and trimming were worked out from the DNA. The sample has some 160,000 clones, 89% seen once. The V end was cut by 3 bases, the J end by 8 bases, with 11 bases between. The CDR3 loop spans 13 amino acids. Germline V gene data show CDR1 as KGHSH and CDR2 as LQKENI.

The chain employs TRBV18 and TRBJ2-1; D might be TRBD2 (6 bases). The receptor was isolated from a man aged 55 to 70 with acute or convalescent COVID-19. What was sequenced was peripheral blood. CDR3 nucleotides: TGTGCCAGCTCACCGCCGGGGGTGGATGAGCAGTTCTTC. Translation: CASSPPGVDEQFF.